This T cell receptor beta chain originates from a study of blood T cell repertoires in COVID-19. The data were produced by immunoSEQ multiplex PCR, yet TCRdb's version contains in-frame clones alone and is incomplete. The sample shows around 160,000 clones, 80% to 90% of them seen only once. Germline V gene lookup returns CDR1 MNHEY and CDR2 SVGAGI. The CDR3 has 13 amino acids. Unmatched junction bases numbered 6, after V lost 6 bases and J lost 5 bases. This receptor was taken from a woman in her fifties or sixties with COVID-19, enrolled during active disease. The sample was peripheral blood. The V and J genes are TRBV6-5 and TRBJ1-1, with 7 bases matching TRBD1. The CDR3 coding sequence is TGTGCCAGCAGCTACAGGGGTGTTACTGAAGCTTTCTTT. Translating it yields CASSYRGVTEAFF.